This T cell receptor beta chain is drawn from a study of blood T cells in healthy people across ages. At the level of the study: Researchers report that template switching captured about one barcoded beta molecule per two T cells.

In the case of this clonotype: Its target is not known.

Primers used in a second PCR of about 6 to 11 cycles were a sample-barcoded 5' primer and a J-beta primer mix. Each CDR3 protein is one row after TCRdb ran MiXCR on the 5' RACE reads. Among around 750,000 distinct CDR3 sequences listed, approximately 55% were seen once. Notes on the study in general: Observed TCR beta diversity per million T cells went down as age went up. This fall followed a roughly linear course with age. More naive CD4+ cells and higher diversity marked long-lived donors relative to aged donors.

The CDR3 consists of 12 residues. CDR1 is DFQATT, CDR2 SNEGSKA, per germline (reference sequence). This sequence joins TRBV20-1 and TRBJ2-7; D not certain. The sample taken for sequencing was blood. This TCR was sampled from a man aged 80 or over in good health. The CDR3 reads CSAGSRLYEQYF. The DNA for the CDR3 is TGCAGCGCCGGCTCCAGGCTGTACGAGCAGTACTTC.